Here is one T cell receptor (beta chain) with its context. Its antigen remains unknown. This entry comes from a study of OX40 agonist ivuxolimab in advanced cancers. Study overall: Patients were 65% to 85% male with ages roughly 20 to 85, mean 60. Three dose-escalation patients had partial responses: one with hepatocellular carcinoma and two with cutaneous melanoma.

The J segment lost 3 bases and the V segment lost 11 bases, leaving 7 bases of the junction unmatched. Looked up from germline, CDR1 is MNHNS and CDR2 is SASEGT. The CDR3 is 13 residues long. Profiled with immunoSEQ multiplex PCR; TCRdb holds only in-frame clones, not every one. Of about 77,000 clones in the sample, roughly 80% were seen once. Study outcomes and limitations: Circulating CD4+ and CD8+ T cells showed clonal expansion by week 6 at 0.1 to 3.0 mg/kg.

The source of this sequence is an adult with an advanced solid tumor such as melanoma, head and neck, liver or kidney cancer. Sample: CD4+ or CD8+ T cells sorted from blood, taken in a trial of the OX40 agonist ivuxolimab. The V and J genes are TRBV6-1 and TRBJ1-5; 7 bases align to TRBD1. The CDR3 coding sequence is TGTGCCGCCTGGGACAGACCCAATCAGCCCCAGCATTTT. It translates to CAAWDRPNQPQHF.